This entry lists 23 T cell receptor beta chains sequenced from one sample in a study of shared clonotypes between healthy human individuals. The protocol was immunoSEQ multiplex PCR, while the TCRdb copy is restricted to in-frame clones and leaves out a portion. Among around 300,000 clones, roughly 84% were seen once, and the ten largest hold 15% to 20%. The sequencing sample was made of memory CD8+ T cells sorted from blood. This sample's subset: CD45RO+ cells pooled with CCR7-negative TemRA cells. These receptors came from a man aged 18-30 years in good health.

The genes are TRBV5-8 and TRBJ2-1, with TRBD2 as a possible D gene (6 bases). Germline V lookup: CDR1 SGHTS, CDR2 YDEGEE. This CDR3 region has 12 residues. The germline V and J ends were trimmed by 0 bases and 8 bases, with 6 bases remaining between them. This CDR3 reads CASSLASDEQFF. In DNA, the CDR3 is TGTGCCAGCAGCTTGGCTAGCGATGAGCAGTTCTTC.

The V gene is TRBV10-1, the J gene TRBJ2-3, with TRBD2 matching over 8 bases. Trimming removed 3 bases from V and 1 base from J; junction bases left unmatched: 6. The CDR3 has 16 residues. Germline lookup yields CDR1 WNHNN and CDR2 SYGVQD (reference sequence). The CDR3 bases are TGCGCCAGCAGTGAAATAGCGGGGACCGGCACAGATACGCAGTATTTT. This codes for CASSEIAGTGTDTQYF.

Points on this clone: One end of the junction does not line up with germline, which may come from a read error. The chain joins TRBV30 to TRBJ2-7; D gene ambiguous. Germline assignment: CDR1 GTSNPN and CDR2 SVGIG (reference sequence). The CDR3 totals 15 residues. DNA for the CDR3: TGTGCCCGGAGTGTATTGGGGAATGGTTCCTACGAGCAGTACTTC. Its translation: CARSVLGNGSYEQYF.

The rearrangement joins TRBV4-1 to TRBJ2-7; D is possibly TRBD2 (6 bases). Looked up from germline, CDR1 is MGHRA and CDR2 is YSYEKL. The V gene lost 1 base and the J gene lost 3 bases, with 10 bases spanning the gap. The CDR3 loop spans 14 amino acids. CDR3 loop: CASSQVEGNYEQYF. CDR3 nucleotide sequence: TGCGCCAGCAGCCAAGTGGAGGGAAACTACGAGCAGTACTTC.

Here the CDR3 DNA reads TGTGCCAGCAGCGTAGAAGGACAGAGCACAGATACGCAGTATTTT. As protein: CASSVEGQSTDTQYF. J is TRBJ2-3 and V is TRBV9, with D tentatively TRBD1 (6 bases). CDR3 length equals 15 residues. Germline assignment: CDR1 SGDLS and CDR2 YYNGEE. Trimming stripped 0 bases from V and 0 bases from J, with 8 bases between. Full variable domain (rest looked up from reference TRBV9 and TRBJ2-3): DSGVTQTPKHLITATGQRVTLRCSPRSGDLSVYWYQQSLDQGLQFLIQYYNGEERAKGNILERFSAQQFPDLHSELNLSSLELGDSALYFCASSVEGQSTDTQYFGPGTRLTVL.

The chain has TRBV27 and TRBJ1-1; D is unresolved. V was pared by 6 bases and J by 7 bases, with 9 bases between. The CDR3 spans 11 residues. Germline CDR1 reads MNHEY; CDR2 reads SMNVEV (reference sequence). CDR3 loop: CASRLGIEAFF. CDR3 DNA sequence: TGTGCCAGCAGGCTCGGGATTGAAGCTTTCTTT.

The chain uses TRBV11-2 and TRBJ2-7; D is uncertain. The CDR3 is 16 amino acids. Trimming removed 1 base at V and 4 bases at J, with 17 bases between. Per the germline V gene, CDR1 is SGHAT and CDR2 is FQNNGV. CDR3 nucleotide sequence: TGTGCCAGCAGCTTAGGAAGTCTTCAGGCCCTATACGAGCAGTACTTC. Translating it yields CASSLGSLQALYEQYF.

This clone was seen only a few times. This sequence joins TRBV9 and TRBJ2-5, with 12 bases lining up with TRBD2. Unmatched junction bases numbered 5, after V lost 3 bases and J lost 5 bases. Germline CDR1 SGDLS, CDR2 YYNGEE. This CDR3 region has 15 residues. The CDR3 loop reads CASSDLAGGPETQYF. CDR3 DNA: TGTGCCAGCAGCGACCTAGCGGGGGGGCCCGAGACCCAGTACTTC. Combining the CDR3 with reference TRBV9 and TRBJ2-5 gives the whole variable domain DSGVTQTPKHLITATGQRVTLRCSPRSGDLSVYWYQQSLDQGLQFLIQYYNGEERAKGNILERFSAQQFPDLHSELNLSSLELGDSALYFCASSDLAGGPETQYFGPGTRLLVL.

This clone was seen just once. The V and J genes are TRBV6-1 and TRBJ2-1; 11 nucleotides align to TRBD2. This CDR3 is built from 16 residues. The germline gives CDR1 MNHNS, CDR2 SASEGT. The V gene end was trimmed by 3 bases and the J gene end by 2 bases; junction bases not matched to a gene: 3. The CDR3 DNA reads TGTGCCAGCAGTGACCGGACTAGCGGGCCCTACAATGAGCAGTTCTTC. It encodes CASSDRTSGPYNEQFF.

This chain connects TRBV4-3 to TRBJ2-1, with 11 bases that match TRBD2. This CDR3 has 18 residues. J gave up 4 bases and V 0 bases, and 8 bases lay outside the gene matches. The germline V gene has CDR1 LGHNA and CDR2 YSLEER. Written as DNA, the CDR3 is TGCGCCAGCAGCCAAGACTGGGGCGGGACTAGCGGATACAATGAGCAGTTCTTC. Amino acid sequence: CASSQDWGGTSGYNEQFF.

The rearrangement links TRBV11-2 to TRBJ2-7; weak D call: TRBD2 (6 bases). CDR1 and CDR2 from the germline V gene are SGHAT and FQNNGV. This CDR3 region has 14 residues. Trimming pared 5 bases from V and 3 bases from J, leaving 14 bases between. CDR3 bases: TGTGCCAGCAGCATCAGACTAGGTCTCTACGAGCAGTACTTC. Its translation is CASSIRLGLYEQYF.

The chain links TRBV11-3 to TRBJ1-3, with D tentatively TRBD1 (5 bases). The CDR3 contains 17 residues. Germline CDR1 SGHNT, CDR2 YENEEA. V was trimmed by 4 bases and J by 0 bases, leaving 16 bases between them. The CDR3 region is CASSSWGWPSSGNTIYF. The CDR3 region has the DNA TGTGCCAGCAGCTCGTGGGGGTGGCCAAGCTCTGGAAACACCATATATTTT.

CDR3 sequence reads: CASSTQGLLDGYTF. The CDR3 bases are TGTGCCAGCAGTACACAGGGGCTCTTGGATGGCTACACCTTC. This chain links TRBV6-1 with TRBJ1-2, with TRBD1 identical over 7 bases. CDR1 is MNHNS and CDR2 is SASEGT in the germline V gene. Trimming removed 5 bases from V and 6 bases from J; junction bases left unmatched: 9. The CDR3 has 14 residues.

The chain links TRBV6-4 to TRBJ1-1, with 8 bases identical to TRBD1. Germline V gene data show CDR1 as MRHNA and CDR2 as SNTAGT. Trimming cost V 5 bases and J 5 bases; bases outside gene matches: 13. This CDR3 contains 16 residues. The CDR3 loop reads CASSQTPGGRFTEAFF. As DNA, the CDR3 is TGTGCCAGCAGTCAGACCCCAGGGGGCAGGTTTACTGAAGCTTTCTTT.

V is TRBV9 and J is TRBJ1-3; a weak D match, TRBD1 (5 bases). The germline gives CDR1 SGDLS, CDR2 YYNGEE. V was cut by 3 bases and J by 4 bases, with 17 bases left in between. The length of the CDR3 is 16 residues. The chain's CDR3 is CASSGLAGGFGNTIYF. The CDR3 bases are TGTGCCAGCAGCGGGCTCGCCGGGGGATTCGGAAACACCATATATTTT.

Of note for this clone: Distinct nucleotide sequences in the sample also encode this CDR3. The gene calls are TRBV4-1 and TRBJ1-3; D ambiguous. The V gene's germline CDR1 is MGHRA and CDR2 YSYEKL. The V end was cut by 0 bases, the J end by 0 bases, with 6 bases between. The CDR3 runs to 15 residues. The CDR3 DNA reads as TGCGCCAGCAGCCAAGATCGTGGCTCTGGAAACACCATATATTTT. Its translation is CASSQDRGSGNTIYF.

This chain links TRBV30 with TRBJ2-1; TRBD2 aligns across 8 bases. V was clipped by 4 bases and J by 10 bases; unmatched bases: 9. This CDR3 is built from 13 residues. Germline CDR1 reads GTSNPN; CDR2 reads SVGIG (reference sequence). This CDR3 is CAWTSGGLREQFF. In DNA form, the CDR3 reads TGTGCCTGGACCAGCGGGGGACTACGGGAGCAGTTCTTC. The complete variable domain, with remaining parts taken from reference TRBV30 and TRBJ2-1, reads SQTIHQWPATLVQPVGSPLSLECTVEGTSNPNLYWYRQAAGRGLQLLFYSVGIGQISSEVPQNLSASRPQDRQFILSSKKLLLSDSGFYLCAWTSGGLREQFFGPGTRLTVL.

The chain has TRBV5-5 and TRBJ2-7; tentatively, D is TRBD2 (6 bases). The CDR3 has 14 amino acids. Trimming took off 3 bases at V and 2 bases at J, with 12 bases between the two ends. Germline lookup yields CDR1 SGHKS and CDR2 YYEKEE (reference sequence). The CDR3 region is CASSSAGTTYEQYF. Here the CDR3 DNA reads TGTGCCAGCAGCTCCGCGGGGACGACCTACGAGCAGTACTTC.

CDR3 sequence: CASSGGLAGYNEQFF. In DNA form, the CDR3 reads TGCGCCAGCAGTGGGGGACTAGCGGGCTACAATGAGCAGTTCTTC. The chain employs TRBV10-2 and TRBJ2-1; 12 bases map to TRBD2. This CDR3 spans 15 amino acids. Germline CDR1 WSHSY, CDR2 SAAADI. Trimming removed 4 bases from V and 3 bases from J; junction bases left unmatched: 1.

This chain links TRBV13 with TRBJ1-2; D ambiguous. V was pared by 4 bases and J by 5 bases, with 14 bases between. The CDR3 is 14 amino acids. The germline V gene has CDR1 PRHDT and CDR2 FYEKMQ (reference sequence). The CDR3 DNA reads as TGTGCCAGCAGCTCCTCCGTGGAGATATATGGCTACACCTTC. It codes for CASSSSVEIYGYTF.

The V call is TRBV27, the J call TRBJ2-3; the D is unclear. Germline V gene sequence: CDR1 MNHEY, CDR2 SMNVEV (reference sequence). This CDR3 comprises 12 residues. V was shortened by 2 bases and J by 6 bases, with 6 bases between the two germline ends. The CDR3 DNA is TGTGCCAGCAGTTTAGGTTACGATACGCAGTATTTT. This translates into CASSLGYDTQYF.

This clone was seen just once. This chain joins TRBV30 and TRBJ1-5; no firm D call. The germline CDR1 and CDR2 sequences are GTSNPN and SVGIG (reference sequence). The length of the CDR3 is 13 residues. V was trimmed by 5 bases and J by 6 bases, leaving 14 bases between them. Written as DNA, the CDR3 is TGTGCCTGGGACATCGGAGGAGGTCAGCCCCAGCATTTT. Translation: CAWDIGGGQPQHF.

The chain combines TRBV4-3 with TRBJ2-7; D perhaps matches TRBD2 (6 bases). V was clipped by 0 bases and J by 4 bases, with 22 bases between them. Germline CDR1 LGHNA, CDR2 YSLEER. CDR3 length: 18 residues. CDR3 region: CASSQEASVEASAYEQYF. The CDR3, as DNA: TGCGCCAGCAGCCAAGAGGCATCGGTGGAAGCTAGCGCGTACGAGCAGTACTTC.